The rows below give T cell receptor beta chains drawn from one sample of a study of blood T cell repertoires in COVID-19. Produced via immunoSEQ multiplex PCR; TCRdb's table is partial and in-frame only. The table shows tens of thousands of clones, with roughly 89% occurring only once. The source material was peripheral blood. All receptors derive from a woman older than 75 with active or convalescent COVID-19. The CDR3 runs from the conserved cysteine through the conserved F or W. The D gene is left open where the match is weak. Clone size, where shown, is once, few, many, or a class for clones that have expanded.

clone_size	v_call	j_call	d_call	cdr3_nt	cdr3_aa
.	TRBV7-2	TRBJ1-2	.	TGTGCCAGCAGCCAGGGGTGGGACTATGGCTACACCTTC	CASSQGWDYGYTF
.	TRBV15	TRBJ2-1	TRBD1	TGTGCCACCAGCGGAGGGGGACAGGGGGACAATGAGCAGTTCTTC	CATSGGGQGDNEQFF
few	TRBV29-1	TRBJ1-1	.	TGCAGCGTTAAGACAGAACTCATGAACACTGAAGCTTTCTTT	CSVKTELMNTEAFF
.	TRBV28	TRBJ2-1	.	TGTGCCAGCGTTAGCCCTTCCGGGAGCCGCGGGGAGCAGTTCTTC	CASVSPSGSRGEQFF
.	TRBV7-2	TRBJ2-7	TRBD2	TGTGCCAGCAGCTTAGAACGGACTAGCGGGAGCAATAATCACGAGCAGTACTTC	CASSLERTSGSNNHEQYF
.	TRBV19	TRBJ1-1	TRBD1	TGTGCCAGTAGATCCGCGGACAGGAGCACTGAAGCTTTCTTT	CASRSADRSTEAFF
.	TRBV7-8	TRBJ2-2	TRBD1	TGTGCCAGCAGCTCGGGACAGGGAGGCACCGGGGAGCTGTTTTTT	CASSSGQGGTGELFF
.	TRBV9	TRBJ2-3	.	TGTGCCAGCAGCTCCCGGGGAGGGGGACAGGACACAGATACGCAGTATTTT	CASSSRGGGQDTDTQYF
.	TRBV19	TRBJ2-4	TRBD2	TGTGCCAGTAGTATATCGCTAGCGGGACCAGCCAAAAACATTCAGTACTTC	CASSISLAGPAKNIQYF
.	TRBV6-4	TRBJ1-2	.	TGTGCCAGCAGTGAGCCGACAGGTCTCTATGGCTACACCTTC	CASSEPTGLYGYTF
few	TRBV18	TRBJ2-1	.	TGTGCCAGCTCACCAGAGGGCAATGAGCAGTTCTTC	CASSPEGNEQFF
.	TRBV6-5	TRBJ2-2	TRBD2	TGTGCCAGCAGTTACTTTGCGGGAGTAATCACCGGGGAGCTGTTTTTT	CASSYFAGVITGELFF
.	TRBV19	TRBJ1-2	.	TGTGCCAGTAGTATAAGGGCCAGGGACTATGGCTACACCTTC	CASSIRARDYGYTF
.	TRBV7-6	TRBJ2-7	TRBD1	TGTGCCAGCAGCTTGACCGGGACAGGGAGCGAGCAGTACTTC	CASSLTGTGSEQYF
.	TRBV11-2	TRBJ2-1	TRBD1	TGTGCCAGCAGCTCTCGGGTGTCGGCAGGGGGTGATAATGAGCAGTTCTTC	CASSSRVSAGGDNEQFF
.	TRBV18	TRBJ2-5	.	TGTGCCAGCTCACCTATGCGAGAGACCCAGTACTTC	CASSPMRETQYF
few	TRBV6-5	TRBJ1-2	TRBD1	TGTGCCAGCAGTTACTCGATGGCAGGGGGAAATGGCTACACCTTC	CASSYSMAGGNGYTF
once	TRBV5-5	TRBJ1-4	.	TGTGCCAGCAGCACAAGGGGCCTTGCTAATGAAAAACTGTTTTTT	CASSTRGLANEKLFF
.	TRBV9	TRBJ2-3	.	TGTGCCAGCAGCGTAGAACCGGACTTTGGCACAGATACGCAGTATTTT	CASSVEPDFGTDTQYF
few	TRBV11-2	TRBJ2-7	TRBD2	TGTGCCAGCAGCGTAGAAGAAGAGCTAGCGGGGGGCTACGAGCAGTACTTC	CASSVEEELAGGYEQYF
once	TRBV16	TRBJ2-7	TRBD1	TGTGCCAGCAGCCGTGGACAGGGGGTTGGCGAGCAGTACTTC	CASSRGQGVGEQYF
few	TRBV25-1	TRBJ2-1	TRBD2	TGTGCCAGCAGTGAATATAAACTAGCGGGGTACAATGAGCAGTTCTTC	CASSEYKLAGYNEQFF
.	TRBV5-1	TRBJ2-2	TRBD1	TGCGCCAGCAGCGCACAGGGGACCGGGGAGCTGTTTTTT	CASSAQGTGELFF
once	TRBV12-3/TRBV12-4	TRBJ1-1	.	TGTGCCAGCAGTTTATCGGTGGTACTTGAAGCTTTCTTT	CASSLSVVLEAFF
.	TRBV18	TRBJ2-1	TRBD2	TGTGCCAGCTCACCATGGACTAGCGGGAGGACCTACAATGAGCAGTTCTTC	CASSPWTSGRTYNEQFF
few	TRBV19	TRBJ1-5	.	TGTGCCAGTAGTAGCCAGAAGTATCAGCCCCAGCATTTT	CASSSQKYQPQHF
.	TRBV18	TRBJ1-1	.	TGTGCCAGCTCACCACCGGGGCCCACTGAAGCTTTCTTT	CASSPPGPTEAFF
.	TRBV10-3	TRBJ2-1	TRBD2	TGTGCCATCAGGGGGGATGGGAGGGCTAGCGGGATTGTAAGCAATGAGCAGTTCTTC	CAIRGDGRASGIVSNEQFF
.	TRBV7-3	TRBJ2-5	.	TGTGCCAGCAGCTTAGGTCTAGCTCTGGTCCTGGAGACCCAGTACTTC	CASSLGLALVLETQYF
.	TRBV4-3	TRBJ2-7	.	TGCGCCAGCAGCCAAGATCGGGGCGGGAAAGCGAACGAGCAGTACTTC	CASSQDRGGKANEQYF
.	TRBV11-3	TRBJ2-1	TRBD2	TGTGCCAGCAGCTTGACTTCCGGGACTAGCGGGAGCGTGGGTGAGCAGTTCTTC	CASSLTSGTSGSVGEQFF
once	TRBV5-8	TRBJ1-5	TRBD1	TGTGCCAGCAGCTTGGTGGACAGGGCTAGCAATCAGCCCCAGCATTTT	CASSLVDRASNQPQHF
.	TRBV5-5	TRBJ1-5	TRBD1	TGTGCCAGCAGCGCCGGACAGGGTATCGGCAATCAGCCCCAGCATTTT	CASSAGQGIGNQPQHF
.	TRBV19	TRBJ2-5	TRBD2	TGTGCCAGTAGTCCCAGGACTAGCGGGTGGGAGACCCAGTACTTC	CASSPRTSGWETQYF
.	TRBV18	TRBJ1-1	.	TGTGCCAGCTCACAGGACAGGAACACTGAAGCTTTCTTT	CASSQDRNTEAFF
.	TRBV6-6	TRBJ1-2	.	TGTGCCAGCAGTTACCGGGATAGTCTGACTAATGGCTACACCTTC	CASSYRDSLTNGYTF
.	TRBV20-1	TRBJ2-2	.	TGCAGTGCTAGTAATCCCCTCGGCACCGGGGAGCTGTTTTTT	CSASNPLGTGELFF
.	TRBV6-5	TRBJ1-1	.	TGTGCCAGCAGACTTTCAGGGGCGAACACTGAAGCTTTCTTT	CASRLSGANTEAFF
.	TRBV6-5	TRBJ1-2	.	TGTGCCAGCAGTCACCGACAGTATGGCTACACCTTC	CASSHRQYGYTF
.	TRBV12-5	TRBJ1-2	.	TGTGCTAGTGGTTTGGTAGCGGATATATATGGCTACACCTTC	CASGLVADIYGYTF
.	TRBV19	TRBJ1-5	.	TGTGCCAGTAAACGCGGACAGTATAGCAATCAGCCCCAGCATTTT	CASKRGQYSNQPQHF
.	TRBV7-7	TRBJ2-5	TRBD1	TGTGCTAGCAGCTCCGACAGGGGAACAGAGACCCAGTACTTC	CASSSDRGTETQYF
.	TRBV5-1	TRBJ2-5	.	TGCGCCAGCAGCTTGGACCCAGGGAACCAAGAGACCCAGTACTTC	CASSLDPGNQETQYF
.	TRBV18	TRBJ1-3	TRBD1	TGTGCCAGCTCAGGGGACAGTAGAAACACCATATATTTT	CASSGDSRNTIYF
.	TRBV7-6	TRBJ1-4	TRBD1	TGTGCCAGCAGCTATCCTTCCCAAAAACAGGGGGAGGCTGAAAAACTGTTTTTT	CASSYPSQKQGEAEKLFF
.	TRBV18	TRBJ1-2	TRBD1	TGTGCCAGCTCACCATCGGACAGGGGTCGTATCGGCTATGGCTACACCTTC	CASSPSDRGRIGYGYTF
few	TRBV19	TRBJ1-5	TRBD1	TGTGCCAGTAGTATAGAGGCCCGGCGGACAGGGATGGATCAGCCCCAGCATTTT	CASSIEARRTGMDQPQHF
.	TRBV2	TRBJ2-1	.	TGTGCCAGCAGTGTGAGGGAGTACAATGAGCAGTTCTTC	CASSVREYNEQFF